The 10 T cell receptor beta chains listed next were all sequenced from one sample in a study of control samples from healthy donors and cancer patients. The assay was immunoSEQ multiplex PCR, and TCRdb's table has in-frame clones only and misses some. The sample consists of some 80,000 clones, approximately 92% of them appearing once. The material sequenced was blood. Receptors were obtained from a woman aged 60-75 years in good health.

This rearrangement joins TRBV28 to TRBJ1-1; TRBD1 might be the D (6 bases). The V and J ends lost 6 bases and 0 bases respectively, with 20 bases between them. The CDR3 is made up of 17 amino acids. Germline CDR1 and CDR2: MDHEN and SYDVKM. The CDR3 DNA reads TGTGCCAGCAGCCCTCCGGGGGCGTCCTTTATGAACACTGAAGCTTTCTTT. Amino acid sequence: CASSPPGASFMNTEAFF.

The V and J genes are TRBV27 and TRBJ2-2, with D uncertain. V lost 1 base and J 4 bases, leaving 4 bases between the germline ends. Germline CDR1 is MNHEY and CDR2 is SMNVEV (reference sequence). There are 13 residues in the CDR3. The CDR3 sequence: CASSLWGTGELFF. CDR3 bases: TGTGCCAGCAGTTTATGGGGCACCGGGGAGCTGTTTTTT.

This sequence joins TRBV10-3 and TRBJ1-2; 7 bases are a match to TRBD1. V was pared by 3 bases and J by 6 bases, with 10 bases of the junction left unmatched. The CDR3 covers 15 residues. Germline V CDR1 and CDR2: ENHRY, SYGVKD. The CDR3 DNA sequence: TGTGCCATCAGTGAACAGGGGATCCTTTTACATGGCTACACCTTC. This sequence encodes CAISEQGILLHGYTF.

This chain links TRBV7-6 with TRBJ2-1; 8 bases fit TRBD1. The CDR3 covers 14 residues. The germline CDR1 and CDR2 sequences are SGHVS and FNYEAQ. The J segment lost 8 bases and the V segment lost 5 bases, leaving 8 bases of the junction unmatched. The CDR3 region has the DNA TGTGCCAGCAGCGTAGGACAGGGAATAGATGAGCAGTTCTTC. Its translation: CASSVGQGIDEQFF.

This clone has a handful of counts. The genes are TRBV30 and TRBJ2-6; maybe TRBD1 (6 bases). CDR1 is GTSNPN, CDR2 SVGIG, per germline (reference sequence). V was pared by 0 bases and J by 0 bases, with 12 bases between. CDR3 length: 17 residues. For the CDR3, the DNA is TGTGCCTGGAGTGTGACAGGTGGCTTCTCTGGGGCCAACGTCCTGACTTTC. It specifies CAWSVTGGFSGANVLTF.

The chain uses TRBV6-1 and TRBJ1-5; 12 nucleotides agree with TRBD1. V trimming: 0 bases; J trimming: 4 bases; junction bases outside the gene matches: 4. Germline CDR1 MNHNS, CDR2 SASEGT. The CDR3 runs 17 residues. CDR3 sequence reads: CASSEARDRGRNQPQHF. In DNA form, the CDR3 reads TGTGCCAGCAGTGAAGCCCGGGACAGGGGGCGTAATCAGCCCCAGCATTTT.

DNA of the CDR3: TGTGCCAGCAGCCAAGGGGACTGGGGGAGATCCTACAATGAGCAGTTCTTC. Translated, it gives CASSQGDWGRSYNEQFF. The J gene is TRBJ2-1, the V gene TRBV3-1 (or the pseudogene TRBV3-2), with D possibly being TRBD2 (6 bases). Germline-derived CDR1 and CDR2 are LGHDT and YNNKEL (reference sequence). The CDR3 covers 17 residues. Trimming took off 1 base at V and 1 base at J, with 14 bases between the two ends.

This sequence joins TRBV5-1 and TRBJ1-4, with TRBD1 identical over 7 bases. The CDR3 is 15 amino acids. J lost 8 bases, V lost 0 bases, and 7 bases had no gene match. Per germline, CDR1 SGHRS and CDR2 YFSETQ. The CDR3 sequence is CASSLADREAEKLFF. In nucleotides, the CDR3 is TGCGCCAGCAGCTTGGCCGACAGGGAGGCCGAAAAACTGTTTTTT.

V is TRBV30 and J is TRBJ2-1; 11 bases match TRBD2. The CDR3 consists of 14 residues. Germline V lookup: CDR1 GTSNPN, CDR2 SVGIG (reference sequence). V lost 1 base and J lost 8; bases outside the gene matches: 4. CDR3 residues: CAWSEASGRHEQFF. CDR3 DNA sequence: TGTGCCTGGAGTGAGGCTAGCGGGAGGCATGAGCAGTTCTTC.

The CDR3 DNA reads as TGTGCCAGCAGCCAGTTTTCTCTAGCGGGAGGAGGTCCGCGCGAGCAGTACTTC. Amino acid sequence: CASSQFSLAGGGPREQYF. The V call is TRBV7-8, the J call TRBJ2-7; TRBD2 matches 11 bases. The CDR3 loop spans 18 amino acids. The germline V gene has CDR1 SGHVS and CDR2 FQNEAQ. Trimming removed 5 bases from V and 6 bases from J; junction bases left unmatched: 18.